This TCR beta chain was sequenced in a study of blood T cells in healthy people across ages. A sample-barcoded 5' primer and a J-beta primer mix were used in a second PCR of about 7 to 12 cycles. TCRdb reprocessed the 5' RACE reads via MiXCR and lists one record per CDR3 protein. The sample carries 1.4 million to 1.5 million distinct CDR3 sequences, roughly 40% recorded once. The CDR3 is made up of 11 amino acids. Trimming pared 5 bases from V and 6 bases from J, leaving 8 bases between. The germline V gene has CDR1 ENHRY and CDR2 SYGVKD. As to this clonotype: Its target is unknown.

Findings and caveats of the study: What prevented conclusive comparison of naive and antigen-experienced cells was that PBMCs were unsorted.

The sample was blood. The V call is TRBV10-3, the J call TRBJ2-7; a weak D match, TRBD2 (5 bases). This clonotype was obtained from a woman aged 18-29 years in good health. The CDR3 spells CAISFTSEQYF. The CDR3, as DNA: TGTGCCATCAGTTTTACTAGCGAGCAGTACTTC.